The clone carrying this T cell receptor (beta chain) was seen many times. Trimming cost V 1 base and J 6 bases, with 9 bases left between them. The CDR3 is 12 residues long. CDR1 and CDR2 (germline): DFQATT, SNEGSKA (reference sequence). TCRbeta library construction was performed incorporating unique molecular identifiers. TCRdb recomputed calls from the PCR reads with MiXCR, one row per CDR3 protein. The table records some 75,000 distinct CDR3 sequences, around 7.9% of them present only once. These data are taken from a study of T-cell reconstitution after alpha-beta-depleted transplantation in children.

The V gene is TRBV20-1, the J gene TRBJ1-1; D may be TRBD1 (5 bases). This receptor was identified in a human donor who donated a stem cell graft to a child with acute lymphoblastic leukemia. The sequences come from PBMCs from the stem cell graft donor, collected from the stem cell graft. DNA of the CDR3: TGCAGTGCTAGAGTGAGGGGCGCTGAAGCTTTCTTT. Translated, it gives CSARVRGAEAFF.